Reported below is one T cell receptor (beta chain). The entry originates in a study of blood T cell repertoires in COVID-19. The CDR3 sequence is 14 residues long. The V gene's germline CDR1 is MNHEY and CDR2 SMNVEV (reference sequence). Trimming removed 3 bases at V and 6 bases at J, with 14 bases between. The table came from immunoSEQ multiplex PCR; TCRdb's copy has only in-frame clones and leaves some out. The data show about 98,000 clones, around 80% seen once. The TCR comes from a man in his 60s with acute or convalescent COVID-19. The rearrangement links TRBV27 to TRBJ2-5, with D tentatively TRBD1 (6 bases). Sequencing used peripheral blood. This CDR3 is CASSFSGDRKTQYF. The CDR3 bases are TGTGCCAGCAGTTTTTCAGGGGACCGAAAGACCCAGTACTTC.